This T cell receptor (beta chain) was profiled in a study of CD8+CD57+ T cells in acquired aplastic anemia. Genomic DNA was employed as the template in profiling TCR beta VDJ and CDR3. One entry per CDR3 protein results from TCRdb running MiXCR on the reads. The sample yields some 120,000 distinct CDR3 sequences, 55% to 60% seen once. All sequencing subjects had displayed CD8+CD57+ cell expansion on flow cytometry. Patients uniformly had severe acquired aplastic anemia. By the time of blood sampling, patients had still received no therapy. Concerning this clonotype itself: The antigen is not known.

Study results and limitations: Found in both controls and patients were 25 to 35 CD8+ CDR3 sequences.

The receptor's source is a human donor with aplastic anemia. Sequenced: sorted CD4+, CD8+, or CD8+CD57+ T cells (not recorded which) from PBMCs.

For the CDR3, the DNA is TGTGCCAGCCGTGGACAGGCCCAAGAGACCCAGTACTTC. Translating it yields CASRGQAQETQYF. The chain couples TRBV2 to TRBJ2-5; 7 bases map to TRBD1. Per the germline V gene, CDR1 is SNHLY and CDR2 is FYNNEI. The J segment lost 1 base and the V segment lost 8 bases, leaving 4 bases of the junction unmatched. The CDR3 extends over 13 amino acids. Complete variable domain (other parts from reference TRBV2 and TRBJ2-5): EPEVTQTPSHQVTQMGQEVILRCVPISNHLYFYWYRQILGQKVEFLVSFYNNEISEKSEIFDDQFSVERPDGSNFTLKIRSTKLEDSAMYFCASRGQAQETQYFGPGTRLLVL.